The 6 T cell receptor beta chains given below trace back to one sample, sequenced in a study of T-cell memory formation after mild COVID-19. A single record per CDR3 protein comes from TCRdb applying MiXCR to the 5' RACE reads. The data show around 60,000 distinct CDR3 sequences, roughly 9.5% seen once. The sample taken for sequencing was PBMCs or a T cell subset sorted from them (not recorded which). All receptors come from a man in his late teens or twenties who had mild COVID-19 (a few samples of this study predate the infection). Cell type and time point are not known.

There are many counts of this clonotype. The chain employs TRBV7-9 and TRBJ2-3; no definite D call. CDR3 length: 14 residues. V dropped 2 bases and J dropped 0 bases, with 6 bases sitting between them. In germline, CDR1 is SEHNR, CDR2 FQNEAQ (reference sequence). Written as DNA, the CDR3 is TGTGCCAGCAGCTTAATGGGCAGCACAGATACGCAGTATTTT. It encodes CASSLMGSTDTQYF.

The CDR3, as DNA: TGCGCCAGCAGATTTTGGTCAACCGAAGAGACCCAGTACTTC. Translated, it gives CASRFWSTEETQYF. V usage is TRBV5-1 and J usage is TRBJ2-5; D not certain. Trimming pared 5 bases from V and 3 bases from J, leaving 14 bases between. This CDR3 is built from 14 residues. Germline V lookup: CDR1 SGHRS, CDR2 YFSETQ.

There are a few counts of this clonotype. This rearrangement joins TRBV4-2 to TRBJ2-2; no clear D. V was pared by 0 bases and J by 9 bases, with 8 bases between. The CDR3 sequence is 13 residues long. Per the germline V gene, CDR1 is LGHNA and CDR2 is YNFKEQ. The CDR3 region is CASSQELNWELFF. The CDR3 region has the DNA TGTGCCAGCAGCCAAGAACTAAACTGGGAGCTGTTTTTT.

This clonotype was seen only a few times. The rearrangement links TRBV7-2 to TRBJ2-7, with TRBD2 matching 10 bases. V shed 6 bases, J shed 0 bases, and the junction held 2 bases outside the gene matches. The CDR3 spans 14 residues. Germline V gene sequence: CDR1 SGHTA, CDR2 FQGNSA. This CDR3 reads CASRIAGGSYEQYF. CDR3 nucleotide sequence: TGTGCCAGCAGAATAGCGGGGGGCTCCTACGAGCAGTACTTC.

The chain combines TRBV7-3 with TRBJ2-3; TRBD2 matches at 8 bases. Germline loops: CDR1 SGHTA, CDR2 FQGTGA. This CDR3 comprises 17 residues. After removal of 5 bases from V and 1 base from J, the junction contained 11 bases not matched to a gene. The CDR3 bases are TGTGCCAGCAGCCGAGGGGTGCCCGGGGGGGGCACAGATACGCAGTATTTT. Protein: CASSRGVPGGGTDTQYF.

This clonotype turned up a few times. The V gene is TRBV9, the J gene TRBJ2-7; 10 nucleotides match TRBD1. The germline V gene has CDR1 SGDLS and CDR2 YYNGEE. V trimming: 3 bases; J trimming: 1 base; junction bases outside the gene matches: 4. The CDR3 length is 15 residues. CDR3 amino acids: CASSARDRGSYEQYF. The DNA for the CDR3 is TGTGCCAGCAGCGCCCGGGACAGGGGATCCTACGAGCAGTACTTC.